The clone carrying this T cell receptor beta chain was counted a few times. Its antigen is as yet unknown. A J-beta primer mix and a sample-barcoded 5' primer were used in a second PCR of about 7 to 12 cycles. TCRdb passed the 5' RACE reads through MiXCR, listing each CDR3 protein once. The table shows under 850,000 distinct CDR3 sequences, with approximately 35% occurring only once. The CDR3 contains 13 residues. Looked up from germline, CDR1 is MNHEY and CDR2 is SMNVEV (reference sequence). V was clipped by 6 bases and J by 6 bases; unmatched bases: 4. The source of the sample is a study of blood T cells in healthy people across ages. Whole-study results and caveats: More naive CD4+ cells and higher diversity marked long-lived donors relative to aged donors.

The sample, about 9.7 milliliters of peripheral blood, was drawn from each donor. Total RNA was extracted at no less than 6 micrograms per sample. The J gene is TRBJ1-4, the V gene TRBV27; 7 bases agree with TRBD1. The specimen sequenced was blood. The clonotype comes from a man aged 18 to 30 in good health. The CDR3 spells CASRSQGDEKLFF. CDR3 nucleotides: TGTGCCAGCAGGTCCCAGGGGGATGAAAAACTGTTTTTT.